This TCR beta chain is from a study of CD8+ T cells in alopecia areata. For the study at large: Donors of skin were C3H/HeJ mice aged about 6-13 months with spontaneous alopecia, and recipients were approximately 6-11-week-old female C3H/HeJ mice. Study-wide points: Clonality exceeded that of normal scalp in lesional scalp, most notably in alopecia totalis/universalis. Sequence data from scalp samples additionally include resident alphabeta T cells of normal skin.

Looked up from germline, CDR1 is FNHDT and CDR2 is SITEND (reference sequence). The CDR3 runs 13 residues. Deletions cut 0 bases from V and 3 bases from J, with 4 bases between. This clone was counted a few times. The antigen remains undetermined. Here the gene names and germline are mouse. The read terminates 4 residues ahead of where the CDR3 ends, so the germline J gene completes it. Extracted RNA was reverse transcribed into cDNA, the sequencing template. Repertoires were generated with immunoSEQ multiplex PCR, while TCRdb's copy carries only in-frame clones and drops some. Sampling found around 300,000 clones, none seen once. Pooled cells of cutaneous lymph node origin were sorted on CD4, CD8alpha, NKG2D, NKG2ACE and other markers.

The TCR sequence derives from a C3H/HeJ mouse with alopecia areata. For this strain, the MHC haplotype corresponds to H2-k. The chain links TRBV19 to TRBJ2-1; no definite D call. The sample consisted of CD4+ T cells sorted from a lymph node. The sequenced part of the CDR3 DNA is TGTGCCAGCAGTATAGTCAGCTATGCT. As protein: CASSIVSYA. The CDR3 in full is CASSIVSYAEQFF.